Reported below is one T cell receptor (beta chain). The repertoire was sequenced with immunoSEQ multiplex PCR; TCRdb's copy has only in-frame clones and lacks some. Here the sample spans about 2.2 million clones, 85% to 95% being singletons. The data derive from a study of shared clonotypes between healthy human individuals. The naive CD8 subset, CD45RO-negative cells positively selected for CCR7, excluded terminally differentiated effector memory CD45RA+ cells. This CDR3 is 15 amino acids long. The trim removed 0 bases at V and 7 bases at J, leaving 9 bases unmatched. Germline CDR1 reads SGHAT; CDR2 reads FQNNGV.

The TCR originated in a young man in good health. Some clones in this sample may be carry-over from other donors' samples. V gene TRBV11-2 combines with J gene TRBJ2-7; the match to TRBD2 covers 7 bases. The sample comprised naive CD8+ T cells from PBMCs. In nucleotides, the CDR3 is TGTGCCAGCAGCTTAGATCCGGGGCTAGCGGTTGAGCAGTACTTC. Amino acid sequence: CASSLDPGLAVEQYF. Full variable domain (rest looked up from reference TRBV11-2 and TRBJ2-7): EAGVAQSPRYKIIEKRQSVAFWCNPISGHATLYWYQQILGQGPKLLIQFQNNGVVDDSQLPKDRFSAERLKGVDSTLKIQPAKLEDSAVYLCASSLDPGLAVEQYFGPGTRLTVT.